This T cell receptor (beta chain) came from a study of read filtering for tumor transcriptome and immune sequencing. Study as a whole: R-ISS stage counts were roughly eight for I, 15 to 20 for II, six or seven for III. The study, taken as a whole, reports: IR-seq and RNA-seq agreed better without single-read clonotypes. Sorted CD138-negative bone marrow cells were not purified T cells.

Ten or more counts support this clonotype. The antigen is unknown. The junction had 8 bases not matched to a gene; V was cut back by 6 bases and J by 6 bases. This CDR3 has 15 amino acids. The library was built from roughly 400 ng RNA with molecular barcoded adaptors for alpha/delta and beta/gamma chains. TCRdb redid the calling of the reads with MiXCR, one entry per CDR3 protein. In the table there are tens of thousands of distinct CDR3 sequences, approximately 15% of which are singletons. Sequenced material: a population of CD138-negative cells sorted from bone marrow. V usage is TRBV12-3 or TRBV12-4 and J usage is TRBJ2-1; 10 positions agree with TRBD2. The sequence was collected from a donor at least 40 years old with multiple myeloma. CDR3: CASRLLAGATNEQFF. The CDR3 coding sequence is TGTGCCAGCAGACTGCTAGCGGGAGCTACCAATGAGCAGTTCTTC.